This T cell receptor beta chain was obtained from a study of monozygotic twins with inflammatory bowel disease. Study-wide findings and caveats: IBD patients had lower TCRbeta diversity (inverse Simpson) than healthy co-twins. Sharing of clonotypes with others was lower in IBD patients than in healthy twins, and this was especially so with disease activity. The results supported no single strong signal or clonotype associated with IBD.

Using the 5' RACE reads, TCRdb records one entry per CDR3 protein without DNA. The table for this sample gives more than 300,000 distinct CDR3 sequences. As to this clonotype: Its matching antigen is unknown.

The CDR3 consists of 16 residues. Germline CDR1 reads SGHRS; CDR2 reads YFSETQ. The chain couples TRBV5-1 to TRBJ2-4; TCRdb calls TRBD1, which cannot be checked without DNA. The sample consisted of blood. The clonotype originates from a human donor with ulcerative colitis or Crohn's disease, or a healthy co-twin of an affected twin (not recorded which). The CDR3 loop is CASSLGDLIAKNIQYF.